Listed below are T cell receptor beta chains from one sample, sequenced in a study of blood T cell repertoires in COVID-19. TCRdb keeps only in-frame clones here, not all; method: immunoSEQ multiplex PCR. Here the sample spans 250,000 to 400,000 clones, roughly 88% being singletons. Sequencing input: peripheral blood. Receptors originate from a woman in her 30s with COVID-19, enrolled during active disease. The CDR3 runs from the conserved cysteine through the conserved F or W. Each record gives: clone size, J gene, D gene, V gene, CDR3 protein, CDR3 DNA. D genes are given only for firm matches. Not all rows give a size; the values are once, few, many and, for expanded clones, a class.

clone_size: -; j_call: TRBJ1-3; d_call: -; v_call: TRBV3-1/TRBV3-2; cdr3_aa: CASSQGGAIYF; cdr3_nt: TGTGCCAGCAGCCAAGGGGGAGCCATATATTTT
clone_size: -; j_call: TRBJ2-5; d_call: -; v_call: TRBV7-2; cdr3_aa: CASSLGPQETQYF; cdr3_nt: TGTGCCAGCAGCTTAGGGCCACAAGAGACCCAGTACTTC
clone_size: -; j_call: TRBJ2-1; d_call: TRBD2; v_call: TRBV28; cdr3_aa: CASSSLSGGPYNEQFF; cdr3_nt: TGTGCCAGCAGTTCCCTATCGGGGGGGCCGTACAATGAGCAGTTCTTC
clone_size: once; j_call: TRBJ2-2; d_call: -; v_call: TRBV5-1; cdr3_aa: CASSLKATANTGELFF; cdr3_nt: TGCGCCAGCAGCTTGAAGGCGACTGCGAACACCGGGGAGCTGTTTTTT
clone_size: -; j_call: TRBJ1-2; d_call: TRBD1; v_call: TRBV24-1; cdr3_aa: CATSDGQGNGYTF; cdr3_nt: TGTGCCACCAGTGATGGACAGGGCAATGGCTACACCTTC
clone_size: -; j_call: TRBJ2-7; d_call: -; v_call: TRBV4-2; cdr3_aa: CASSHIQGNPYEQYF; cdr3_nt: TGTGCCAGCAGCCACATACAGGGAAACCCCTACGAGCAGTACTTC
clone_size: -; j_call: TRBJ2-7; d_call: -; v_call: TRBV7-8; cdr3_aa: CASSLGGRAYEQYF; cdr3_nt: TGTGCCAGCAGCTTAGGCGGCAGGGCCTACGAGCAGTACTTC
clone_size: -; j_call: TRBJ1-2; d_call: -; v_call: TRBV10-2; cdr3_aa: CASSEGGTNYGYTF; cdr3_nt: TGCGCCAGCAGTGAGGGCGGAACTAACTATGGCTACACCTTC
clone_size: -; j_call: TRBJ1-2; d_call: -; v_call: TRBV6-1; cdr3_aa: CASSEPQRNYGYTF; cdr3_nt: TGTGCCAGCAGTGAACCCCAGAGGAACTATGGCTACACCTTC
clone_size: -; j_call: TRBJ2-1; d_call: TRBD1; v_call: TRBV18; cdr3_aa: CASSLGQQGNEQFF; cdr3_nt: TGTGCCAGCTCACTGGGTCAACAGGGGAATGAGCAGTTCTTC
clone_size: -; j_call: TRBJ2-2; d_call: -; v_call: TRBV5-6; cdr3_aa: CASSLEDERYTGELFF; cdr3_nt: TGTGCCAGCAGCTTGGAGGATGAGAGGTACACCGGGGAGCTGTTTTTT
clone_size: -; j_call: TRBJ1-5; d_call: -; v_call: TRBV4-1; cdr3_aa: CASSQGLNSNQPQHF; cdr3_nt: TGCGCCAGCAGCCAAGGGCTGAATAGCAATCAGCCCCAGCATTTT
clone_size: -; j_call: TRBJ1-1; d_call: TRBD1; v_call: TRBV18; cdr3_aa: CASSRTGAAMNTEAFF; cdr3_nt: TGTGCCAGCTCACGTACAGGGGCCGCCATGAACACTGAAGCTTTCTTT
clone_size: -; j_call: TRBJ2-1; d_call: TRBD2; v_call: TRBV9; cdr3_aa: CASSPSGGSSYNEQFF; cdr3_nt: TGTGCCAGCAGCCCTAGCGGGGGGTCCTCCTACAATGAGCAGTTCTTC
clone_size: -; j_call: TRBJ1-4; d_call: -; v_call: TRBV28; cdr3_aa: CASSLSGGIKNEKLFF; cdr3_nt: TGTGCCAGCAGTTTATCGGGGGGCATAAAGAATGAAAAACTGTTTTTT
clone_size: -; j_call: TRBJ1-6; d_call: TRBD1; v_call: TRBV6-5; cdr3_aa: CASSRQGIGSPLHF; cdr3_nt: TGTGCCAGCAGTCGACAGGGAATCGGCTCACCCCTCCACTTT
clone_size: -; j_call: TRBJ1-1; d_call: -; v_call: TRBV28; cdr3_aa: CASSSASTGKPVAFF; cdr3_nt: TGTGCCAGCAGTTCCGCCAGTACAGGAAAGCCGGTAGCTTTCTTT
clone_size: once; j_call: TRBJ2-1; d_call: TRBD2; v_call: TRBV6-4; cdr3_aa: CASSPGVAGPSEQFF; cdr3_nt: TGTGCCAGCAGCCCCGGAGTAGCGGGTCCCTCTGAGCAGTTCTTC
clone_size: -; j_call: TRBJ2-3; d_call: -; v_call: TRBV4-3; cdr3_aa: CASSQDNTDTQYF; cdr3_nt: TGCGCCAGCAGCCAAGATAACACAGATACGCAGTATTTT
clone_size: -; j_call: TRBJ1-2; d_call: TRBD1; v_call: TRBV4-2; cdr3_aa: CASSRAPPVGTEYGYTF; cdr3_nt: TGTGCCAGCAGCCGGGCCCCTCCGGTCGGGACAGAGTATGGCTACACCTTC
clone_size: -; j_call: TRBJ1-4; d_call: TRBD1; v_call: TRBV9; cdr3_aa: CASSVGGDRPGEKLFF; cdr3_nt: TGTGCCAGCAGCGTAGGGGGGGACAGACCCGGGGAAAAACTGTTTTTT
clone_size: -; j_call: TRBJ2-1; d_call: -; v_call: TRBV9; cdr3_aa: CASSVGFRGPGEQFF; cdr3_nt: TGTGCCAGCAGCGTAGGGTTCCGTGGCCCGGGTGAGCAGTTCTTC
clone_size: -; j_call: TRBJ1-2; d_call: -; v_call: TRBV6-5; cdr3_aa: CASSYSKGNKDYGYTF; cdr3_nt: TGTGCCAGCAGTTACTCGAAGGGGAATAAGGACTATGGCTACACCTTC
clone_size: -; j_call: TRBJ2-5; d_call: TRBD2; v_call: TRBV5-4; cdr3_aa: CASSFQAGALETQYF; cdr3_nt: TGTGCCAGCAGCTTTCAAGCGGGGGCCTTGGAGACCCAGTACTTC
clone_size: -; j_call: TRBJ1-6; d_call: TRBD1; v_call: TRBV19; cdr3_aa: CASSTPGQLRNSPLHF; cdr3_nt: TGTGCCAGTAGTACCCCGGGACAGTTGAGAAATTCACCCCTCCACTTT
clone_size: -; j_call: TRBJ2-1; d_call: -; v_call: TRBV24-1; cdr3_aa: CATEDTYSYNEQFF; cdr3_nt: TGTGCCACCGAAGACACTTACTCCTACAATGAGCAGTTCTTC
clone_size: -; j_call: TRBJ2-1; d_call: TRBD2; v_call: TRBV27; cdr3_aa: CASRLLAVSYNEQFF; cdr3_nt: TGTGCCAGCAGACTACTAGCGGTCTCCTACAATGAGCAGTTCTTC
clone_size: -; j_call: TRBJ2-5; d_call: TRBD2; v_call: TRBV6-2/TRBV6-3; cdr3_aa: CASSYSRLAGGQETQYF; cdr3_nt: TGTGCCAGCAGTTACTCCCGACTAGCGGGGGGCCAAGAGACCCAGTACTTC
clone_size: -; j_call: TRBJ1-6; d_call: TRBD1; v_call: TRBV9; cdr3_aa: CASNRDRENSPLHF; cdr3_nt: TGTGCCAGCAACAGAGACAGGGAGAATTCACCCCTCCACTTT
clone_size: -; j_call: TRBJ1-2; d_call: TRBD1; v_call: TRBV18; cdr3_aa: CASSPGQGNYGYTF; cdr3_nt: TGTGCCAGCTCGCCGGGACAGGGCAACTATGGCTACACCTTC
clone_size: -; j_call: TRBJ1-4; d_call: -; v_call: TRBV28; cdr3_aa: CASSAAAVGGKLFF; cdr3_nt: TGTGCCAGCAGTGCAGCCGCGGTAGGGGGAAAACTGTTTTTT
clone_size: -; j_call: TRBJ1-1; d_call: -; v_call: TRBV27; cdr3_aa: CASSLSGFTEAFF; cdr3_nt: TGTGCCAGCAGTCTCTCGGGGTTCACTGAAGCTTTCTTT
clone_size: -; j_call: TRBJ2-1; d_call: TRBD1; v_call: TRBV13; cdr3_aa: CASSFRDRSSYNEQFF; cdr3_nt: TGTGCCAGCAGCTTCCGGGACAGGAGCTCTTACAATGAGCAGTTCTTC
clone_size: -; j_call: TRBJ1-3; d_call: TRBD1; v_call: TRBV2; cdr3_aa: CASRGGQVFRNTIYF; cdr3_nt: TGTGCCAGCAGGGGGGGACAGGTTTTTAGAAACACCATATATTTT
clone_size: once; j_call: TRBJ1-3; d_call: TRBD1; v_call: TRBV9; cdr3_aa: CASSDRQGGRNTIYF; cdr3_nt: TGTGCCAGCAGCGATAGACAGGGGGGCCGGAACACCATATATTTT
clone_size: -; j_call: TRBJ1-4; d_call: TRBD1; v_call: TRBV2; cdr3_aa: CASSVTGGDEKLFF; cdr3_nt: TGTGCCAGCAGTGTGACAGGGGGGGACGAAAAACTGTTTTTT
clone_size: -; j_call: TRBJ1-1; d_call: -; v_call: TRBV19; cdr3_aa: CASSFSEWTEAFF; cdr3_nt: TGTGCCAGTAGTTTCAGCGAGTGGACTGAAGCTTTCTTT